This T cell receptor beta chain was identified in a study of blood T cell repertoires in COVID-19. The data were produced by immunoSEQ multiplex PCR, yet TCRdb's version contains in-frame clones alone and is incomplete. The data hold roughly 100,000 clones, with approximately 80% observed a single time. Germline V CDR1 and CDR2: MDHEN, SYDVKM. This CDR3 contains 15 residues. V lost 2 bases to trimming and J lost 2 bases, with 13 bases between them. This receptor was taken from a man between 65 and 85 years old with acute or convalescent COVID-19. The rearrangement links TRBV28 to TRBJ2-7; a possible D gene is TRBD2 (5 bases). Sequencing was carried out using peripheral blood. CDR3 amino acids: CASSLASLGPYEQYF. The CDR3 region has the DNA TGTGCCAGCAGTTTAGCTAGCCTAGGGCCCTACGAGCAGTACTTC.